Presented here are 5 T cell receptor beta chains from one specimen sequenced in a study of cytomegalovirus exposure and HLA in healthy donors (dated by TCRdb to 2017 to 2019). Preparation of the library involved the immunoSEQ multiplex PCR assay. For the multiplex PCR, a mixture combining 60 forward primers for TCR Vbeta segments and 13 reverse primers for TCR Jbeta segments was used. The table was pulled from immuneACCESS by TCRdb, which kept in-frame rearrangements only. Such tables lose some clones; where checked, under half of the loss comes from unresolved V genes, and the rest has no known cause. A total of roughly 180,000 clones appear in this sample, less than 85% of them only once. The ten largest make up less than 2% of the sample. Sequenced input: PBMCs. The receptor source for this set is a male donor in good health and CMV-seronegative.

This chain uses TRBV6-5 with TRBJ1-2; D remains unclear. V gave up 5 bases and J gave up 8 bases, with 15 bases separating them. The germline CDR1 and CDR2 sequences are MNHEY and SVGAGI. The CDR3 runs to 13 residues. CDR3 bases: TGTGCCAGCAGTGAAGATCGGGGAAGCGGCTACACCTTC. This encodes CASSEDRGSGYTF.

The chain has TRBV5-1 and TRBJ2-5; possible D gene TRBD2, 5 bases. The end of the DNA aligns better with TRBJ2-7, so the J call may be wrong. Germline values: CDR1 SGHRS, CDR2 YFSETQ. The CDR3 sequence is 15 residues long. The CDR3 reads CASSLDVDLTYEQYF. CDR3 coding DNA: TGCGCCAGCAGCTTGGATGTGGACTTAACCTACGAGCAGTACTTC.

V and J are TRBV7-9 and TRBJ2-5; no definite D call. CDR1 is SEHNR, CDR2 FQNEAQ, per germline (reference sequence). The CDR3 is 11 amino acids. V lost 6 bases and J 2 bases, leaving 4 bases between the germline ends. The CDR3 reads CASSQQETQYF. CDR3 sequence (DNA): TGTGCCAGCAGTCAGCAAGAGACCCAGTACTTC.

This chain connects TRBV4-1 to TRBJ1-1; TRBD1 is a possible D gene (6 bases). The CDR3 runs 15 residues. V was cut by 2 bases and J by 2 bases, with 12 bases left in between. The germline gives CDR1 MGHRA, CDR2 YSYEKL. The CDR3 DNA sequence: TGCGCCAGCAGCCAAACCCCGACAGGAAACACTGAAGCTTTCTTT. It encodes CASSQTPTGNTEAFF.

This chain links TRBV4-2 with TRBJ1-4; D remains ambiguous. CDR3 length equals 12 residues. V was pared by 7 bases and J by 7 bases, with 10 bases between. Germline V gene sequence: CDR1 LGHNA, CDR2 YNFKEQ. The CDR3 spells CASTRYGEKLFF. The CDR3 DNA follows: TGTGCCAGCACCCGGTACGGTGAAAAACTGTTTTTT.